This TCR beta chain was identified during a study of OX40 agonist ivuxolimab in advanced cancers. Study details: Melanoma, hepatocellular carcinoma, head and neck or renal cell cancer occurred in dose-escalation patients.

Regarding this clone: Antigen: not known.

The table came from immunoSEQ multiplex PCR; TCRdb's copy has only in-frame clones and leaves some out. There are 70,000 to 75,000 clones in the sample; 85% occur only once, and over 4.5% lies in the top ten. Study-wide results and limits: The specificity for antigen of the expanded peripheral T cells was not determined. Both blood CD4+ and CD8+ T cells showed clonal growth by week 6 at 0.1 to 3.0 mg/kg.

Patients were ruled out by autoimmune disease history or systemic immunosuppression. CDR1 is WNHNN and CDR2 is SYGVQD in the germline V gene (reference sequence). The CDR3 runs to 15 residues. With 0 bases removed from V and 5 bases from J, the gap between germline ends came to 10 bases. The specimen comprised CD4+ or CD8+ T cells sorted from blood, sampled in a trial of the OX40 agonist ivuxolimab. The receptor comes from an adult with an advanced solid tumor such as melanoma, head and neck, liver or kidney cancer. V gene TRBV10-1 combines with J gene TRBJ2-2; D unclear. As DNA, the CDR3 is TGCGCCAGCAGTGAGTCGAGTGCAAGGACCGGGGAGCTGTTTTTT. It codes for CASSESSARTGELFF.